This T cell receptor (beta chain) appears in the sequencing data of a study of monozygotic twins with inflammatory bowel disease. The UMIs carried a 6-nucleotide sample barcode, and they were added by template switching. TCRdb reprocessed the 5' RACE reads, with one entry per CDR3 protein and no DNA. Its clone listing holds about 450,000 distinct CDR3 sequences. Per the germline V gene, CDR1 is MDHEN and CDR2 is SYDVKM. CDR3 length: 16 amino acids. Study results and limitations: IBD patients shared fewer clonotypes with others than healthy twins, especially with disease activity. Extra variability in the repertoires of patients may have come from differing immunosuppressive treatments.

Worth noting for this clonotype: Its antigen is currently unknown.

Blood was collected, around 2.7 ml per donor. This TCR derives from a human donor with ulcerative colitis or Crohn's disease, or a healthy co-twin of an affected twin (not recorded which). The sequenced material came from blood. The V gene is TRBV28, the J gene TRBJ2-1; as DNA is missing, the TRBD1 call by TCRdb cannot be tested. CDR3 loop: CASSFFADRGRDEQFF.